This T cell receptor beta chain appears in the sequencing data of a study of blood T cell repertoires in COVID-19. This clone was detected only a few times. Other DNA sequences of this sample code for an identical CDR3. This CDR3 region has 15 residues. The trim removed 6 bases at V and 1 base at J, leaving 4 bases unmatched. Germline CDR1 is KGHSH and CDR2 is LQKENI. Produced via immunoSEQ multiplex PCR; TCRdb's table is partial and in-frame only. Seen here are more than 150,000 clones, approximately 86% observed once, and the top ten hold around 8.3%. The receptor's source is a man aged 55 to 69 with acute or convalescent COVID-19. The chain uses TRBV18 and TRBJ1-5; 9 nucleotides match TRBD1. The specimen sequenced was peripheral blood. CDR3 amino acids: CASSLGQGSNQPQHF. CDR3 bases: TGTGCCAGCTCGCTCGGACAGGGGAGCAATCAGCCCCAGCATTTT.